A selection of T cell receptor beta chains follows, all from one sample in a study of beta chain features in type 1 diabetes. Generated by immunoSEQ multiplex PCR, the TCRdb table keeps only in-frame clones and is missing some. This table holds roughly 450,000 clones, over 9.5% found once. Material: naive CD4+ T cells from blood. Source of these receptors: a young woman in good health. CDR3s include the opening cysteine and the closing phenylalanine or tryptophan. Fields, in order: J gene, V gene, CDR3 protein.

J gene: TRBJ2-5
V gene: TRBV5-1
CDR3 protein: CASSPTGTQGTQYF

J gene: TRBJ2-6
V gene: TRBV2
CDR3 protein: CASRLAVGANVLTF

J gene: TRBJ2-3
V gene: TRBV7-6
CDR3 protein: CASSPGASTDTQYF

J gene: TRBJ1-6
V gene: TRBV4-3
CDR3 protein: CASSQDSIDTVYNSPLHF

J gene: TRBJ2-4
V gene: TRBV2
CDR3 protein: CASTPGVDAYIQYF

J gene: TRBJ2-3
V gene: TRBV7-2
CDR3 protein: CASSIGTARDTQYF

J gene: TRBJ2-6
V gene: TRBV4-2
CDR3 protein: CASSQSSGTGANVLTF

J gene: TRBJ1-4
V gene: TRBV18
CDR3 protein: CASSQRGNEKLFF

J gene: TRBJ2-1
V gene: TRBV7-3
CDR3 protein: CASSLIRYNEQFF

J gene: TRBJ2-5
V gene: TRBV5-1
CDR3 protein: CASSTGQGETQYF

J gene: TRBJ2-1
V gene: TRBV27
CDR3 protein: CASRGSGFNEQFF

J gene: TRBJ2-4
V gene: TRBV4-1
CDR3 protein: CASSQVSPSGGKNIQYF

J gene: TRBJ2-5
V gene: TRBV14
CDR3 protein: CASSHQAGGKWETQYF

J gene: TRBJ2-7
V gene: TRBV4-3
CDR3 protein: CASSQLTGLSYEQYF

J gene: TRBJ2-3
V gene: TRBV5-1
CDR3 protein: CASSFSGWQYF

J gene: TRBJ2-2
V gene: TRBV5-1
CDR3 protein: CASKQTNTGELFF

J gene: TRBJ1-5
V gene: TRBV9
CDR3 protein: CASSVVGRDSNQPQHF

J gene: TRBJ1-1
V gene: TRBV29-1
CDR3 protein: CSALTDRAEAFF

J gene: TRBJ2-1
V gene: TRBV2
CDR3 protein: CASSDESGTVNEQFF